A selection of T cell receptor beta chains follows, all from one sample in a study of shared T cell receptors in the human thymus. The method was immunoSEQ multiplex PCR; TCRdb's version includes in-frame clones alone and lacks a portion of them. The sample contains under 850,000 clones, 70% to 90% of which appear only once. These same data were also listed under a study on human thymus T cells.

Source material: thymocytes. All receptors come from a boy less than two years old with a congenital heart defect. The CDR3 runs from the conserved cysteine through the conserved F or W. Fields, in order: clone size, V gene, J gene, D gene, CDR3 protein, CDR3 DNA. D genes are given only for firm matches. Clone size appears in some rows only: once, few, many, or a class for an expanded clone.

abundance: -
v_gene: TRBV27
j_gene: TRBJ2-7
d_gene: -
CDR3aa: CASSLKSGHSYEQYF
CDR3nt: TGTGCCAGCAGTTTAAAAAGCGGGCACTCCTACGAGCAGTACTTC

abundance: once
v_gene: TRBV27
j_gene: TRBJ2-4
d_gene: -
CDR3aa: CASSPISIDKNIQYF
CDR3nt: TGTGCCAGCAGTCCAATTTCAATAGACAAAAACATTCAGTACTTC

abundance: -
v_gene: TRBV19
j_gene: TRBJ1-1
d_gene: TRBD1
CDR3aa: CASRTAGDRGRAEAFF
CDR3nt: TGTGCCAGTAGAACCGCCGGGGACAGGGGACGGGCTGAAGCTTTCTTT

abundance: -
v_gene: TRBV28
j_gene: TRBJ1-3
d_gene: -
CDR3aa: CASTKSRLLSSGNTIYF
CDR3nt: TGTGCCAGCACCAAGAGCCGCCTTCTTTCCTCTGGAAACACCATATATTTT

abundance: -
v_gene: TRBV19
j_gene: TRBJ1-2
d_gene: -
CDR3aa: CASSITPNYGYTF
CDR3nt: TGTGCCAGTAGTATTACTCCTAACTATGGCTACACCTTC

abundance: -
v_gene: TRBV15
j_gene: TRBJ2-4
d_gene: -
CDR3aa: CATSRCGRGARNIQYF
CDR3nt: TGTGCCACCAGCAGGTGTGGCCGGGGAGCGCGGAACATTCAGTACTTC

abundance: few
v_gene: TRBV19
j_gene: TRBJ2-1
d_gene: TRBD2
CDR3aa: CASSIPRSGSYNEQFF
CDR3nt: TGTGCCAGTAGTATCCCCCGAAGCGGGAGCTACAATGAGCAGTTCTTC

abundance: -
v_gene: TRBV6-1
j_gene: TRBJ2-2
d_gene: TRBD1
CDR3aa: CASSVSYRDRTYTGELFF
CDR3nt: TGTGCCAGCAGTGTTTCCTATCGGGACAGGACGTACACCGGGGAGCTGTTTTTT

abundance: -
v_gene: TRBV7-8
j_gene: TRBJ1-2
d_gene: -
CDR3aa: CASTPWRFYGYTF
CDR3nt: TGTGCCAGCACCCCTTGGAGGTTCTATGGCTACACCTTC

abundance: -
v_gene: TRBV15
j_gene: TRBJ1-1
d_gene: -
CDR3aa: CATSGFKGVNTEAFF
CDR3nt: TGTGCCACCAGCGGGTTCAAGGGGGTGAACACTGAAGCTTTCTTT

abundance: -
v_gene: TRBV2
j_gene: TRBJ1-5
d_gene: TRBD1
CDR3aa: CASGTGMGNQPQHF
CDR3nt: TGTGCCAGCGGGACAGGGATGGGCAATCAGCCCCAGCATTTT

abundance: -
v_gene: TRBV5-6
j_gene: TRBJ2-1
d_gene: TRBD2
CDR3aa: CASSHGGTSGGEGEQFF
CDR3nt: TGTGCCAGCAGCCATGGTGGGACTAGCGGGGGAGAGGGTGAGCAGTTCTTC

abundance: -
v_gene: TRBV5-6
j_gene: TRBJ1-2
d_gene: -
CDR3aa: CASSFGRLQDPYGYTF
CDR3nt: TGTGCCAGCAGCTTTGGTCGTCTACAGGACCCCTATGGCTACACCTTC

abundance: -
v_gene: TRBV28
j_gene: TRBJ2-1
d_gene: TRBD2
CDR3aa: CASSLPSGSTQFSYNEQFF
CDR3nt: TGTGCCAGCAGTTTGCCTAGCGGGAGTACCCAATTCTCCTACAATGAGCAGTTCTTC

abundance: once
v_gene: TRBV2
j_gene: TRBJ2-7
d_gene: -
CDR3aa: CASSGGVPYEQYF
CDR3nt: TGTGCCAGCAGTGGCGGGGTACCCTACGAGCAGTACTTC

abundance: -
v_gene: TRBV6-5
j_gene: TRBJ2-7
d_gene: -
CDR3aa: CASSYSTPPSSYEQYF
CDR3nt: TGTGCCAGCAGTTACTCTACGCCGCCGAGCTCCTACGAGCAGTACTTC

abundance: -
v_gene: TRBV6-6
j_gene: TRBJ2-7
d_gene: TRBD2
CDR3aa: CASSHGTSGRYEQYF
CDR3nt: TGTGCCAGCAGTCACGGGACTAGCGGGAGATACGAGCAGTACTTC

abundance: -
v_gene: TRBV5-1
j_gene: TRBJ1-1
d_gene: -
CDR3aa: CASSSKTGLARNTEAFF
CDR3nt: TGCGCCAGCAGCTCAAAGACAGGCCTCGCTAGGAACACTGAAGCTTTCTTT

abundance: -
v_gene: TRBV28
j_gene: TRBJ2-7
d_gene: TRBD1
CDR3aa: CASRRDRTYEQYF
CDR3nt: TGTGCCAGCAGAAGGGACAGGACCTACGAGCAGTACTTC

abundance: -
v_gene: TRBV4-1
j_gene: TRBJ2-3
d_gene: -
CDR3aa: CASSQDRTDTQYF
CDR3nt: TGCGCCAGCAGCCAAGATCGGACAGATACGCAGTATTTT

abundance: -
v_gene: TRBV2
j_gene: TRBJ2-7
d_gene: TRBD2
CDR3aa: CASTSGGPYEQYF
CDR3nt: TGTGCCAGCACGAGCGGGGGACCCTACGAGCAGTACTTC

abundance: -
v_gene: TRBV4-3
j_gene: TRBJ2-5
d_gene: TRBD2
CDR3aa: CASSQEGLAEGEETQYF
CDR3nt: TGCGCCAGCAGCCAAGAAGGACTAGCGGAGGGAGAAGAGACCCAGTACTTC

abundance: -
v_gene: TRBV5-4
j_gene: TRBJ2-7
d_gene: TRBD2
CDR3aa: CASSLKGLAGALPYEQYF
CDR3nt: TGTGCCAGCAGCTTGAAAGGACTAGCGGGAGCATTACCTTACGAGCAGTACTTC

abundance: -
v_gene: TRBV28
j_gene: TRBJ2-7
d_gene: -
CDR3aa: CASSDQRNPNLYEQYF
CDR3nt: TGTGCCAGCAGTGATCAGCGGAACCCGAACCTGTACGAGCAGTACTTC

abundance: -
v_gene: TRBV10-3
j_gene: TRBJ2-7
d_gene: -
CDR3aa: CAISESGIPKEQYF
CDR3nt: TGTGCCATCAGTGAGTCCGGGATCCCTAAAGAGCAGTACTTC

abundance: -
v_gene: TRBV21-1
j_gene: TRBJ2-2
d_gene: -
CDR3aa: CASSHLREDLNTGELFF
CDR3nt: TGTGCCAGCAGCCACCTAAGGGAGGACTTGAACACCGGGGAGCTGTTTTTT

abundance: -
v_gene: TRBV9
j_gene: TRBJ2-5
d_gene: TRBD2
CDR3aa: CASSVGGGRADETQYF
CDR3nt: TGTGCCAGCAGCGTAGGGGGCGGGAGGGCCGACGAGACCCAGTACTTC

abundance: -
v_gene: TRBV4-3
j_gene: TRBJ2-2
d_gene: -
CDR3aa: CASSQERGFTGELFF
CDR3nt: TGCGCCAGCAGCCAAGAGAGAGGCTTCACCGGGGAGCTGTTTTTT

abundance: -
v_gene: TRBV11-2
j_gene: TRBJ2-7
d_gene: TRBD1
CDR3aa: CASSLARGQGESGTYEQYF
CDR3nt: TGTGCCAGCAGCTTAGCTAGAGGACAGGGGGAAAGCGGGACCTACGAGCAGTACTTC

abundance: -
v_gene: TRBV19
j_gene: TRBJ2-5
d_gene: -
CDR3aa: CASSIEASERPRKETQYF
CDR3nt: TGTGCCAGTAGTATAGAGGCCTCAGAGCGCCCAAGGAAGGAGACCCAGTACTTC

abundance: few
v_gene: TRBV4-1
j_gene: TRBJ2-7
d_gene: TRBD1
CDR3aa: CASSLGTGGVEQYF
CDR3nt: TGCGCCAGCAGCCTCGGGACAGGGGGCGTAGAGCAGTACTTC

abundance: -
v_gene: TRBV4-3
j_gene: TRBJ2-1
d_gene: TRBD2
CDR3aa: CASSQEGNSGRVLAYNEQFF
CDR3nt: TGCGCCAGCAGCCAAGAAGGGAATAGCGGGAGGGTCCTTGCCTACAATGAGCAGTTCTTC